This section outlines one T cell receptor beta chain sequence together with its context. This entry belongs to a study of blood T cell repertoires in COVID-19. Profiled with immunoSEQ multiplex PCR; TCRdb holds only in-frame clones, not every one. The sample carries around 220,000 clones, approximately 86% recorded once. With 6 bases removed from V and 7 bases from J, the gap between germline ends came to 15 bases. Germline CDR1 reads MDHEN; CDR2 reads SYDVKM. The CDR3 is 13 amino acids. Sequencing input: peripheral blood. J is TRBJ2-5 and V is TRBV28, with D perhaps matching TRBD1 (6 bases). The source is a woman older than 75 with active or convalescent COVID-19. The CDR3 here is CASRRGGKGTQYF. CDR3 in DNA: TGTGCCAGCAGGAGAGGGGGTAAGGGGACCCAGTACTTC.